This TCR beta chain was recovered during a study of blood T cell repertoires in COVID-19. This table comes from immunoSEQ multiplex PCR, and its TCRdb copy is limited to in-frame clones, with some not included. Among more than 110,000 clones listed, around 87% were seen once. The CDR3 spans 13 residues. V was shortened by 2 bases and J by 9 bases, with 12 bases between the two germline ends. From germline, CDR1 is SGHDN and CDR2 FVKESK. The chain is built from TRBV14 and TRBJ2-3; D uncertain. Sequencing input: peripheral blood. This sequence originates from a human donor in a cohort sampled during active COVID-19. The CDR3 spells CASSQKPARTQYF. The DNA of the CDR3 is TGTGCCAGCAGCCAAAAACCCGCTCGGACGCAGTATTTT.